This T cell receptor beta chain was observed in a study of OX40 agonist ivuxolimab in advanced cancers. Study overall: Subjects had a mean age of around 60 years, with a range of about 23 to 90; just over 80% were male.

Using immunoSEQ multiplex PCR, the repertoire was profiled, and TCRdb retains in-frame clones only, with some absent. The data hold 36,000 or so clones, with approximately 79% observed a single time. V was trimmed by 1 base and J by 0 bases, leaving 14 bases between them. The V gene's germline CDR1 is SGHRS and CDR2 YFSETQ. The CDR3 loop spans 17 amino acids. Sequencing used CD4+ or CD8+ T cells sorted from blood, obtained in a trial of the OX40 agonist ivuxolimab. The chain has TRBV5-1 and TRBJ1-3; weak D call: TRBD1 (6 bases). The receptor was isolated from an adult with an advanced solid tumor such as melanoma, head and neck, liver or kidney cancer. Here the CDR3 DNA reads TGCGCCAGCAGCTTGAGTGGACAGAAAAACTCTGGAAACACCATATATTTT. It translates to CASSLSGQKNSGNTIYF. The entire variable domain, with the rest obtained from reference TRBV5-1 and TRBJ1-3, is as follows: KAGVTQTPRYLIKTRGQQVTLSCSPISGHRSVSWYQQTPGQGLQFLFEYFSETQRNKGNFPGRFSGRQFSNSRSEMNVSTLELGDSALYLCASSLSGQKNSGNTIYFGEGSWLTVV.